This T cell receptor beta chain was identified in a study of beta chain features in type 1 diabetes. Expressed TCRB transcripts were sequenced because the isolated RNA had all been reverse transcribed beforehand. Libraries were prepared by immunoSEQ multiplex PCR; TCRdb keeps only in-frame clonotypes and omits some of them. Of hundreds of thousands of clones in the sample, roughly 12% were seen once. CDR3 length: 19 amino acids. Germline V gives CDR1 SGHVS, CDR2 FNYEAQ. Trimming cost V 5 bases and J 4 bases; bases outside gene matches: 16. This clone was seen a handful of times. This rearrangement joins TRBV7-6 to TRBJ2-1, with 11 bases lining up with TRBD2. The sample was naive CD4+ T cells from blood. The TCR originated in a man younger than 30 in good health. Here the CDR3 DNA reads TGTGCCAGCAGCCCACAGGGACTAGCGGTCCTGAATAGATACAATGAGCAGTTCTTC. It codes for CASSPQGLAVLNRYNEQFF.